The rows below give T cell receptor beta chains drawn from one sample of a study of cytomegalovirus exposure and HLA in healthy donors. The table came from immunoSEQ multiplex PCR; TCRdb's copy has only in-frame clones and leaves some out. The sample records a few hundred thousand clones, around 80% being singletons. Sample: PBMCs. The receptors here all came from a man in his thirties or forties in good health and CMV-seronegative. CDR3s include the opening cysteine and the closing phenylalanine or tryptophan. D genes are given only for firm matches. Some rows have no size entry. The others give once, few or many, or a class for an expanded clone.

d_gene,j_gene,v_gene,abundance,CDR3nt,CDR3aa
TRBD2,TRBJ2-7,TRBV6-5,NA,TGTGCCAGCAGACCCCCGGGACTAGCGACGAGGGAGCAGTACTTC,CASRPPGLATREQYF
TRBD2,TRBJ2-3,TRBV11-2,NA,TGTGCCAGCAGCACCGGGACTAGGGTCACAGATACGCAGTATTTT,CASSTGTRVTDTQYF
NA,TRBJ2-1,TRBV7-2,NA,TGTGCCAGCAGCTTAGTAAGGGGCCTCGGGCATGAGCAGTTCTTC,CASSLVRGLGHEQFF
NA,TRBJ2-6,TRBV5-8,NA,TGTGCCAGCAGCTGGGCCGAGGTCTCTGGGGCCAGCGTCCTGACTTTC,CASSWAEVSGASVLTF
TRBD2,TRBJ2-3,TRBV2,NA,TGTGCCAGCTTACTAGCGGATACAGATACGCAGTATTTT,CASLLADTDTQYF
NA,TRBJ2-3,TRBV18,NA,TGTGCCAGCTCACCGCCCGGGAGCTCAACAGATACGCAGTATTTT,CASSPPGSSTDTQYF
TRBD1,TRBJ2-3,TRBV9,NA,TGTGCCAGCAGCTTGGACAGGGGCACAGATACGCAGTATTTT,CASSLDRGTDTQYF
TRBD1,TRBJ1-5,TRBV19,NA,TGTGCCAGTAGAAGGAAGGACAGGGCGGAGAATCAGCCCCAGCATTTT,CASRRKDRAENQPQHF
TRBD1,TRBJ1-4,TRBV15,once,TGTGCCACCAGCAGAGATCAGGGGGCCAGGTCTAATGAAAAACTGTTTTTT,CATSRDQGARSNEKLFF
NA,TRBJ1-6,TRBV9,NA,TGTGCCAGCAGCGTAGGAGGGGGGGGGACACCTTTCGGCGTGACACCCCTCCACTTT,CASSVGGGGTPFGVTPLHF
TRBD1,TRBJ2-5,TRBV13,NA,TGTGCCAGCAGCTTTTGGACAGGGAGCTCCCAAGAGACCCAGTACTTC,CASSFWTGSSQETQYF
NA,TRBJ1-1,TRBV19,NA,TGTGCCAGTAGTAACGGGGGGAACACTGAAGCTTTCTTT,CASSNGGNTEAFF
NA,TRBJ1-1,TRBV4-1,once,TGCGCCAGCAGCCAAGATGGACTTAGGGGGAATGAAGCTTTCTTT,CASSQDGLRGNEAFF
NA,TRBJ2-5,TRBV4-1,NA,TGCGCCAGCAGCCCCCGGACAGACCAGCAAGGGGATCCGTACTTC,CASSPRTDQQGDPYF
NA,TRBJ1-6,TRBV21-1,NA,TGTGCCAGCAGCATAAAGGGGCGGTATAATTCACCCCTCCACTTT,CASSIKGRYNSPLHF
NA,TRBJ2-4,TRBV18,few,TGTGCCAGCTCACCAGGCCCTAAGACCCGGCCGGGCAAAAACATTCAGTACTTC,CASSPGPKTRPGKNIQYF
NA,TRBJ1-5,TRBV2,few,TGTGCCAGCAGTGAAGCGCTACTAGGGCGGCAGCCCCAGCATTTT,CASSEALLGRQPQHF
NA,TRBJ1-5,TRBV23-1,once,TGCGCCAGCAGTCAATCGATGGTAGGCCAGGGGAATCAGCCCCAGCATTTT,CASSQSMVGQGNQPQHF
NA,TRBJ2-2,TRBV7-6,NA,TGTGCCAGCAGCTTAACGACAGCGAACACCGGGGAGCTGTTTTTT,CASSLTTANTGELFF
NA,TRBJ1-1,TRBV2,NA,TGTGCCAGCAGAGAGGGGGGGGTTGAAGCTTTCTTT,CASREGGVEAFF
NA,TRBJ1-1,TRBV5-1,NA,TGCGCCAGCAGCTCGGGCTTGGCAGGAGGCACTGAAGCTTTCTTT,CASSSGLAGGTEAFF
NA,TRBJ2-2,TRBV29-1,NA,TGCAGCGTTTGGGGGGAGAATGGGAACACCGGGGAGCTGTTTTTT,CSVWGENGNTGELFF
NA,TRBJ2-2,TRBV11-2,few,TGTGCCAGCAGCTTAGGGGCCAATACCGGGGAGCTGTTTTTT,CASSLGANTGELFF
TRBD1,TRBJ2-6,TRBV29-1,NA,TGCAGCACTTGGGACAGCCCCTCTGGGGCCAACGTCCTGACTTTC,CSTWDSPSGANVLTF
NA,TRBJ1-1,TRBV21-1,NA,TGTGCCAGAGGGCGGGAGGGGTACACTGAAGCTTTCTTT,CARGREGYTEAFF
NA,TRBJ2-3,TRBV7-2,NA,TGTGCCAGCAGCTTAGGGAGAGATACGCAGTATTTT,CASSLGRDTQYF
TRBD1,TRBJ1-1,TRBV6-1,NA,TGTGCCAGCAGTGGAACAGGGGGCCTCACTGAAGCTTTCTTT,CASSGTGGLTEAFF
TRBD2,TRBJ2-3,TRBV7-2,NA,TGTGCCAGCAGCTTAGTAGGGCTAGCGGGGGTTACCACAGATACGCAGTATTTT,CASSLVGLAGVTTDTQYF
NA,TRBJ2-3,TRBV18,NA,TGTGCCAGCTCACCACCGTCGGCAGGTTCGCAGTATTTT,CASSPPSAGSQYF
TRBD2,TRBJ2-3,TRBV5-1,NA,TGCGCCAGTGGGACTAGCGGGGACCACACAGATACGCAGTATTTT,CASGTSGDHTDTQYF
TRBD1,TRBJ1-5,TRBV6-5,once,TGTGCCAGCAGACTCGACAGGGGCCAGCCCCAGCATTTT,CASRLDRGQPQHF
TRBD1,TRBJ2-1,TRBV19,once,TGTGCCAGTAGTATTAGTGGGACAGGGGTTTACAATGAGCAGTTCTTC,CASSISGTGVYNEQFF
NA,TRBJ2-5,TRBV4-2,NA,TGTGCCAGCAGCCAAGATATCAGTTTAAAGGGGGGGGTAACGGAGACCCAGTACTTC,CASSQDISLKGGVTETQYF
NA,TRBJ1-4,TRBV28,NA,TGTGCCAGCAGTGGCCTCAGGATGGAACTGTTTTTT,CASSGLRMELFF
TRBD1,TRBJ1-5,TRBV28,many,TGTGCCAGCAGTTTACACGACAGGGGATTGGTACGGAATCAGCCCCAGCATTTT,CASSLHDRGLVRNQPQHF
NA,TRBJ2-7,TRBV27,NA,TGTGCCAGCAGTCCCCGCGGCTCCTACGAGCAGTACTTC,CASSPRGSYEQYF
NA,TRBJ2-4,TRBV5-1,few,TGCGCCAGCAGTTGGGAACAGGGAGGGGAGGCCAAAAACATTCAGTACTTC,CASSWEQGGEAKNIQYF
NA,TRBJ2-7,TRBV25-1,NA,TGTGCCAGCAGTGAGAGCGGGTTCTACGAGCAGTACTTC,CASSESGFYEQYF
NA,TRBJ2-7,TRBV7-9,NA,TGCGCCAGCAGCCAAGATAGGGGGGGGACGTACGAGCAGTACTTC,CASSQDRGGTYEQYF
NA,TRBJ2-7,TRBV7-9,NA,TGTGCCAGCAGCCTCACAGGCGTCTACGAGCAGTACTTC,CASSLTGVYEQYF
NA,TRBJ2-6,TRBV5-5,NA,TGTGCCAGCAGCTTCGGTCTAGGAGGACGGCTCTCTGGGGCCAACGTCCTGACTTTC,CASSFGLGGRLSGANVLTF
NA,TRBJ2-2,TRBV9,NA,TGTGCCAGCAGCGCTGGACTATCAACCGGGGAGCTGTTTTTT,CASSAGLSTGELFF
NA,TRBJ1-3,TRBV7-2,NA,TGTGCCAGCAGCTTAGCAGGGAGAGGGGGTGGAAACACCATATATTTT,CASSLAGRGGGNTIYF
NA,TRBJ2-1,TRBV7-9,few,TGTGCCAGCAGCTTGGCGGGGTCCTACAATGAGCAGTTCTTC,CASSLAGSYNEQFF
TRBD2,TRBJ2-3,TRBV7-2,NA,TGTGCCAGCAGCACGAGCGGGGGGAACACAGATACGCAGTATTTT,CASSTSGGNTDTQYF
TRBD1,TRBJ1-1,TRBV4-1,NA,TGCGCCAGCAGCCAAGAACCGACAGGGGGAATCTCAGCTTTCTTT,CASSQEPTGGISAFF
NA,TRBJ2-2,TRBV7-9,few,TGTGCCAGCAGCTTACCAGGCCTGAACACCGGGGAGCTGTTTTTT,CASSLPGLNTGELFF
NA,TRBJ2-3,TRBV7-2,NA,TGTGCCAGCAGCTTAGCGGGGACTGCCCGCGGCACAGATACGCAGTATTTT,CASSLAGTARGTDTQYF
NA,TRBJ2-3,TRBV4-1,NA,TGCGCCAGCAGCCAGGGGGCCGGAATAGATACGCAGTATTTT,CASSQGAGIDTQYF
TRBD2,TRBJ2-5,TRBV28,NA,TGTGCCACCCAAGCGGGGTGGCAAGAGACCCAGTACTTC,CATQAGWQETQYF
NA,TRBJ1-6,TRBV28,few,TGTGCCAGCAGTCCCCATGACAACAATTCACCCCTCCACTTT,CASSPHDNNSPLHF
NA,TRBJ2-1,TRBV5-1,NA,TGCGCCAGCAGCTTGGGACAGAGCCATTCCTACAATGAGCAGTTCTTC,CASSLGQSHSYNEQFF